The clone carrying this TCR beta chain has at least ten counts. The data belong to a study of blood T cell repertoires in COVID-19. The overall study: Italy, Spain and the United States were the sources of the convalescent and acute COVID-19 samples. PBMCs, B-cell-depleted T cells, or T cells provided the cDNA or gDNA that made up the material.

Per the study methods: Scientists estimated how many nucleated cells there were by amplifying reference gene primers. Clones were read by immunoSEQ multiplex PCR, and TCRdb kept only the in-frame ones, dropping some. The V and J calls and the clone size are those of that table, but D and trimming were determined from the DNA. The sample yields about 110,000 clones, 70% to 85% seen once. The sequence derives from a man in his 70s with active or convalescent COVID-19. The sample consisted of peripheral blood.

CDR3 protein: CASSSSNEQFF. CDR3 coding DNA: TGCGCCAGCAGCTCTAGCAATGAGCAGTTCTTC. This chain joins TRBV5-1 and TRBJ2-1; the D is unclear. This CDR3 region has 11 residues. The V gene lost 3 bases and the J gene lost 6 bases, with 4 bases spanning the gap. From germline, CDR1 is SGHRS and CDR2 YFSETQ.